These 10 T cell receptor beta chains originate from one sample sequenced in a study of blood T cell repertoires in COVID-19. Repertoires were generated with immunoSEQ multiplex PCR, while TCRdb's copy carries only in-frame clones and drops some. The data contain approximately 350,000 clones, 86% of them singletons. What was sequenced was peripheral blood. Receptors originate from a woman between 55 and 75 years old with COVID-19, enrolled during active disease.

V gene TRBV2 combines with J gene TRBJ2-2; tentative D call: TRBD2 (7 bases). CDR3 length: 16 amino acids. Germline assignment: CDR1 SNHLY and CDR2 FYNNEI. V was clipped by 2 bases and J by 4 bases, with 14 bases between them. DNA for the CDR3: TGTGCCAGCAGTGAATCGGGGAGGGGGAGCACCGGGGAGCTGTTTTTT. Translating it yields CASSESGRGSTGELFF.

The chain carries TRBV30 and TRBJ1-2; perhaps TRBD1 as D (5 bases). Germline V CDR1 and CDR2: GTSNPN, SVGIG (reference sequence). This CDR3 has 14 residues. Trimming removed 4 bases at V and 3 bases at J, with 15 bases between. CDR3 DNA sequence: TGTGCCTGGACCCGGGACTTGGGGGACTATGGCTACACCTTC. The encoded protein is CAWTRDLGDYGYTF.

The J gene is TRBJ1-2, the V gene TRBV3-1 (or the pseudogene TRBV3-2); 7 bases fit TRBD1. V dropped 3 bases and J dropped 8; count of bases not matched to a gene: 12. The CDR3 contains 15 residues. Germline V gene lookup returns CDR1 LGHDT and CDR2 YNNKEL (reference sequence). The DNA for the CDR3 is TGTGCCAGCAGCCACCAGGGACAGTCTGTTTCAGGCTACACCTTC. Its protein product is CASSHQGQSVSGYTF.

The chain joins TRBV9 to TRBJ1-2, with D unclear. The CDR3 is 14 amino acids. Germline V gives CDR1 SGDLS, CDR2 YYNGEE. V dropped 4 bases and J dropped 7 bases, with 17 bases sitting between them. The CDR3 nucleotides are TGTGCCAGCAGCTCCCGCCCAACCGGAGGTGGCTACACCTTC. It yields the protein CASSSRPTGGGYTF. Together with reference TRBV9 and TRBJ1-2, the CDR3 gives the full variable domain: DSGVTQTPKHLITATGQRVTLRCSPRSGDLSVYWYQQSLDQGLQFLIQYYNGEERAKGNILERFSAQQFPDLHSELNLSSLELGDSALYFCASSSRPTGGGYTFGSGTRLTVV.

The chain couples TRBV7-8 to TRBJ1-5, with no clear D. Per germline, CDR1 SGHVS and CDR2 FQNEAQ. The CDR3 loop spans 15 amino acids. Trimming took off 5 bases at V and 0 bases at J, with 11 bases between the two ends. The DNA of the CDR3 is TGTGCCAGCAGCCCTGCTAGAGTTAGCAATCAGCCCCAGCATTTT. It is translated as CASSPARVSNQPQHF.

The rearrangement uses TRBV7-3 and TRBJ2-7; D remains ambiguous. The length of the CDR3 is 16 residues. The V end lost 0 bases, the J end lost 0 bases, and 12 bases lay between the germline ends. CDR1 SGHTA and CDR2 FQGTGA come from the germline V gene. The CDR3 DNA is TGTGCCAGCAGCTTAACAAGAATGTCGAGCTCCTACGAGCAGTACTTC. Translation: CASSLTRMSSSYEQYF. Combining the CDR3 with reference TRBV7-3 and TRBJ2-7 gives the whole variable domain GAGVSQTPSNKVTEKGKYVELRCDPISGHTALYWYRQSLGQGPEFLIYFQGTGAADDSGLPNDRFFAVRPEGSVSTLKIQRTERGDSAVYLCASSLTRMSSSYEQYFGPGTRLTVT.

The chain combines TRBV16 with TRBJ1-4, with D maybe TRBD1 (6 bases). Germline CDR1 KGHSY, CDR2 FQNENV. This CDR3 contains 16 residues. Trimming removed 4 bases at V and 2 bases at J, with 14 bases between. The CDR3 coding sequence is TGTGCCAGCAGCCGTTACGCCCAGGGGACTAATGAAAAACTGTTTTTT. It codes for CASSRYAQGTNEKLFF. Full variable domain (outside the CDR3, taken from reference TRBV16 and TRBJ1-4): GEEVAQTPKHLVRGEGQKAKLYCAPIKGHSYVFWYQQVLKNEFKFLISFQNENVFDETGMPKERFSAKCLPNSPCSLEIQATKLEDSAVYFCASSRYAQGTNEKLFFGSGTQLSVL.

This chain uses TRBV5-4 with TRBJ1-1, with D perhaps TRBD1 (6 bases). This CDR3 has 14 amino acids. Germline V lookup: CDR1 SGHNT, CDR2 YYREEE (reference sequence). Between the trimmed V and J ends, which lost 0 bases and 11 bases, there was a span of 17 bases. CDR3 DNA: TGTGCCAGCAGCTTGGAGGTGGTAGGGGGAGTTGCTTTCTTT. The encoded protein is CASSLEVVGGVAFF. Together with reference TRBV5-4 and TRBJ1-1, the CDR3 gives the full variable domain: ETGVTQSPTHLIKTRGQQVTLRCSSQSGHNTVSWYQQALGQGPQFIFQYYREEENGRGNFPPRFSGLQFPNYSSELNVNALELDDSALYLCASSLEVVGGVAFFGQGTRLTVV.

With regard to this clone: This may be a read error, as it is one base from a much larger clone. This chain uses TRBV4-1 with TRBJ1-1, with unresolved D. The CDR3 runs to 13 residues. Trimming shortened V by 3 bases and J by 0 bases, and 5 bases separated the two germline ends. CDR1 is MGHRA, CDR2 YSYEKL, per germline. The DNA of the CDR3 is TGCGCCAGCAGCCACCGTTTGAACACTGAAGCTTTCTTT. Translation: CASSHRLNTEAFF.

This chain joins TRBV2 and TRBJ1-1; TRBD1 matches 8 bases. This CDR3 region has 18 residues. Germline V CDR1 and CDR2: SNHLY, FYNNEI. The trim removed 0 bases at V and 0 bases at J, leaving 9 bases unmatched. CDR3 in amino acids: CASSEALWTGTMNTEAFF. As DNA, the CDR3 is TGTGCCAGCAGTGAAGCCCTATGGACAGGGACCATGAACACTGAAGCTTTCTTT.